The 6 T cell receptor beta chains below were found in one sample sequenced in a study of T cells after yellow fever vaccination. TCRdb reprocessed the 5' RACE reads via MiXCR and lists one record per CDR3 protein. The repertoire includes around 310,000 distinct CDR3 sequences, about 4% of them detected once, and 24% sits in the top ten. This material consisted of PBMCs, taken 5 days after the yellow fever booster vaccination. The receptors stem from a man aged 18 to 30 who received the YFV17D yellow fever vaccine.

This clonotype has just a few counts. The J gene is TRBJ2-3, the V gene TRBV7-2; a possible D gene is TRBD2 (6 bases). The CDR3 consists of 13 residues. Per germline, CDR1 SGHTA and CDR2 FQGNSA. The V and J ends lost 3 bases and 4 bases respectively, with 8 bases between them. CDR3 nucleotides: TGTGCCAGCAGCTTCCGGAGGGCAGATACGCAGTATTTT. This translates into CASSFRRADTQYF.

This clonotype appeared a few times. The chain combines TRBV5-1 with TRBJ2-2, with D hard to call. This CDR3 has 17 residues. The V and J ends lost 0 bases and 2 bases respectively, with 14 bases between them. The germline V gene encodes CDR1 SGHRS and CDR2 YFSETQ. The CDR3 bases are TGCGCCAGCAGCTTGGAGACGGCACTGATAAACACCGGGGAGCTGTTTTTT. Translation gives CASSLETALINTGELFF.

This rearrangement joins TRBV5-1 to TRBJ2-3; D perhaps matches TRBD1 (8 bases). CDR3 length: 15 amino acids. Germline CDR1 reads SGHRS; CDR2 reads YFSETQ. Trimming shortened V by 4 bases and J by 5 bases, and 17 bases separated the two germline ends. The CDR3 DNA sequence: TGCGCCAGCAGCAATGGACAGGGCGGGGGAGATACGCAGTATTTT. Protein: CASSNGQGGGDTQYF.

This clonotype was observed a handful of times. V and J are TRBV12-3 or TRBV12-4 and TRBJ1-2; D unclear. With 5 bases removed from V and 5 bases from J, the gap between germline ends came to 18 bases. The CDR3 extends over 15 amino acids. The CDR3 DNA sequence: TGTGCCAGCAGTCCTCGGCTTGGACGGATGTATGGCTACACCTTC. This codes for CASSPRLGRMYGYTF.

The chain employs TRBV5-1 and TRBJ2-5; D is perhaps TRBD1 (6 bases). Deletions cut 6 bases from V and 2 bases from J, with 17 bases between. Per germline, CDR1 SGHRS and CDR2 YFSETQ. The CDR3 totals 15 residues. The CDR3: CASTSTGTQQETQYF. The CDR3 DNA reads TGCGCCAGCACATCTACCGGGACACAACAAGAGACCCAGTACTTC.

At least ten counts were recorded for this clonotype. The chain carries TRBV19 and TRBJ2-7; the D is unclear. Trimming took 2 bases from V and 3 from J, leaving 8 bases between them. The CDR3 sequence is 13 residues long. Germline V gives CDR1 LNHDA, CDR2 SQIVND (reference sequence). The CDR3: CASSISRNYEQYF. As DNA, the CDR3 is TGTGCCAGTAGTATATCCAGGAACTACGAGCAGTACTTC.